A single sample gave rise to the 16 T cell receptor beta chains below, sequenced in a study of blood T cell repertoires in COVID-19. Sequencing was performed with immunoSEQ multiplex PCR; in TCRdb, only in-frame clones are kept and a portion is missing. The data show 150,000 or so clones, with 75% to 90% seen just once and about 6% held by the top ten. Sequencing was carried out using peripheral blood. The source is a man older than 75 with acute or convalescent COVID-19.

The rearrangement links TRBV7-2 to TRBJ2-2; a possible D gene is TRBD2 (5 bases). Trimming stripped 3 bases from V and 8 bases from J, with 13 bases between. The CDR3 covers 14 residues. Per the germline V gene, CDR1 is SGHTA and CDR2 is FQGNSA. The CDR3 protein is CASSLTISEGELFF. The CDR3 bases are TGTGCCAGCAGCTTGACTATCTCAGAGGGGGAGCTGTTTTTT.

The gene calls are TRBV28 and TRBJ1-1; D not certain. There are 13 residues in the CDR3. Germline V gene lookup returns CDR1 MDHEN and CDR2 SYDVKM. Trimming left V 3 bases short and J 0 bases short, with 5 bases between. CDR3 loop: CASSLRVNTEAFF. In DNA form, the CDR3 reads TGTGCCAGCAGTTTGAGGGTGAACACTGAAGCTTTCTTT.

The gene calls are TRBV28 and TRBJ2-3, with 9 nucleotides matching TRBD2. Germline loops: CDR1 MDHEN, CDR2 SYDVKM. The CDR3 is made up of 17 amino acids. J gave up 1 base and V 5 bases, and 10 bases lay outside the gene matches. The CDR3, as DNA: TGTGCCAGCAGTAACAGCGGGAGGCCGGGAGGCACAGATACGCAGTATTTT. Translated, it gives CASSNSGRPGGTDTQYF.

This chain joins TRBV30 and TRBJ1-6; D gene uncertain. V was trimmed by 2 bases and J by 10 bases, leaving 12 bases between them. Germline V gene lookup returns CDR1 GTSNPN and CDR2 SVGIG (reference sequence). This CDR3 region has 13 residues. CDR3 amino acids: CAWSSRAPSPLHF. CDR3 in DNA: TGTGCCTGGAGTAGTAGAGCGCCCTCACCCCTCCACTTT. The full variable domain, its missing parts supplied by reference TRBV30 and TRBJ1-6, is SQTIHQWPATLVQPVGSPLSLECTVEGTSNPNLYWYRQAAGRGLQLLFYSVGIGQISSEVPQNLSASRPQDRQFILSSKKLLLSDSGFYLCAWSSRAPSPLHFGNGTRLTVT.

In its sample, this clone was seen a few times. CDR3 bases: TGTGCCAGCAGCGCCGGAAACACAGGGGCATTTAATGAAAAACTGTTTTTT. Translated: CASSAGNTGAFNEKLFF. The rearrangement links TRBV9 to TRBJ1-4; 7 bases line up with TRBD1. V shed 3 bases and J 4 bases; nucleotides not matched to a gene: 12. Germline loops: CDR1 SGDLS, CDR2 YYNGEE. The CDR3 sequence is 17 residues long.

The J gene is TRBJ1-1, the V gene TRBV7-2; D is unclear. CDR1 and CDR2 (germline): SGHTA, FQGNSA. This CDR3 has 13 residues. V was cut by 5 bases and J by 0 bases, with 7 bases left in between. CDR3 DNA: TGTGCCAGCAGCCCTGACATGAACACTGAAGCTTTCTTT. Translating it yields CASSPDMNTEAFF. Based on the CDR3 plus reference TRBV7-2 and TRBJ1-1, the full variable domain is GAGVSQSPSNKVTEKGKDVELRCDPISGHTALYWYRQSLGQGLEFLIYFQGNSAPDKSGLPSDRFSAERTGGSVSTLTIQRTQQEDSAVYLCASSPDMNTEAFFGQGTRLTVV.

CDR3 protein: CASSTGGTSGGEQETQYF. Here the CDR3 DNA reads TGCGCCAGCAGCACAGGCGGGACTAGCGGAGGCGAACAAGAGACCCAGTACTTC. This chain connects TRBV5-1 to TRBJ2-5, with 11 bases that match TRBD2. This CDR3 spans 18 amino acids. Germline loops: CDR1 SGHRS, CDR2 YFSETQ. V shed 4 bases, J shed 2 bases, and the junction held 13 bases outside the gene matches. Full variable domain (rest looked up from reference TRBV5-1 and TRBJ2-5): KAGVTQTPRYLIKTRGQQVTLSCSPISGHRSVSWYQQTPGQGLQFLFEYFSETQRNKGNFPGRFSGRQFSNSRSEMNVSTLELGDSALYLCASSTGGTSGGEQETQYFGPGTRLLVL.

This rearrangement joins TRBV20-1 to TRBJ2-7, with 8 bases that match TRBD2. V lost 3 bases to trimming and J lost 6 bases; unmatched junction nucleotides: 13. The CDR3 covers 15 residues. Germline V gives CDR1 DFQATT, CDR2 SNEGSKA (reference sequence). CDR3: CSASLVTAGVGEQYF. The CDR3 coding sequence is TGCAGTGCTAGTTTGGTGACAGCGGGGGTAGGCGAGCAGTACTTC.

CDR3 DNA sequence: TGTGCCAGCAAGGTTTTAGCGGGGGCCCGCTGGGAGCAGTACTTC. Translated, it gives CASKVLAGARWEQYF. This chain connects TRBV28 to TRBJ2-7, with 9 bases identical to TRBD2. J gave up 7 bases and V 7 bases, and 14 bases lay outside the gene matches. CDR1 is MDHEN and CDR2 is SYDVKM in the germline V gene. The CDR3 has 15 residues.

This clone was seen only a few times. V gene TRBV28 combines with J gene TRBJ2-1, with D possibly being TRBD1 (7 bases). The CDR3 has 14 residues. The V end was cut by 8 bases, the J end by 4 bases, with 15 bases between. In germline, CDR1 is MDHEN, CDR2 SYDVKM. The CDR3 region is CASGGTDLYNEQFF. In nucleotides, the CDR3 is TGTGCCAGCGGGGGGACAGACCTATACAATGAGCAGTTCTTC.

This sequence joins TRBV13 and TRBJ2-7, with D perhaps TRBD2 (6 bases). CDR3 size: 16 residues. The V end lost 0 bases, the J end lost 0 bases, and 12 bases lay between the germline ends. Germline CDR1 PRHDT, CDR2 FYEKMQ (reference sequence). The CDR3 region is CASSLGGSHPSYEQYF. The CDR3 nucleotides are TGTGCCAGCAGCTTAGGCGGGAGTCATCCCTCCTACGAGCAGTACTTC.

In DNA, the CDR3 is TGTGCCAGCAGTCTAGGGGTTCCCCTTAATTCACCCCTCCACTTT. This codes for CASSLGVPLNSPLHF. The chain is built from TRBV2 and TRBJ1-6, with D perhaps TRBD1 (5 bases). The CDR3 is made up of 15 amino acids. CDR1 SNHLY and CDR2 FYNNEI come from the germline V gene. V was clipped by 5 bases and J by 6 bases, with 14 bases between them.

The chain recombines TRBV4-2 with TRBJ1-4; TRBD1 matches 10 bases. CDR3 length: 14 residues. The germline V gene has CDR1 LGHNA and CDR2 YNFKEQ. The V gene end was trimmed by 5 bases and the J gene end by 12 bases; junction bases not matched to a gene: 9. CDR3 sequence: CASSSGQGRVELFF. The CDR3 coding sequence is TGTGCCAGCAGCTCGGGACAGGGGAGGGTGGAACTGTTTTTT.

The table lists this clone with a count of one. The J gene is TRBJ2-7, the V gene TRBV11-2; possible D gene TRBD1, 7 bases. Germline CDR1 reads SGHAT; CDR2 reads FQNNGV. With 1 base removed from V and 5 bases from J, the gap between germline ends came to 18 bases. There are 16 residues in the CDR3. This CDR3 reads CASSLVVSGGYNEQYF. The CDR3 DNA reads TGTGCCAGCAGCTTAGTGGTTTCAGGGGGGTACAACGAGCAGTACTTC.

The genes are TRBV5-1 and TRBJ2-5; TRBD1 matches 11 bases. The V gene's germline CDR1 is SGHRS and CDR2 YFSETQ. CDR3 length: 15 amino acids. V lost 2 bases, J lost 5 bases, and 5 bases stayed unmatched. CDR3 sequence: CASSLGQGAAETQYF. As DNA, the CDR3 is TGCGCCAGCAGCTTAGGACAGGGGGCCGCGGAGACCCAGTACTTC.

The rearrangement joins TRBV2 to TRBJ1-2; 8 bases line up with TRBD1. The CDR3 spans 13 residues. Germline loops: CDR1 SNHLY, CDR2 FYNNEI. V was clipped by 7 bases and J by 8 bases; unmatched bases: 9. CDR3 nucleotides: TGTGCCAGCAACCTGCAGGGGGCGGGGGGCTACACCTTC. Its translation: CASNLQGAGGYTF.